The next 25 T cell receptor beta chains were all read from a single sample in a study of blood T cell repertoires in COVID-19. The repertoire was sequenced with immunoSEQ multiplex PCR; TCRdb's copy has only in-frame clones and lacks some. The table lists some 200,000 clones, 94% of them singletons. The specimen was peripheral blood. The receptors come from a man under 40 with COVID-19, enrolled during active disease.

The chain couples TRBV10-2 to TRBJ2-7; TRBD2 matches 8 bases. The germline V gene has CDR1 WSHSY and CDR2 SAAADI. V was clipped by 4 bases and J by 2 bases; unmatched bases: 4. The CDR3 runs to 14 residues. Here the CDR3 reads CASSASGPTYEQYF. The CDR3 region has the DNA TGCGCCAGCAGTGCTAGCGGGCCAACCTACGAGCAGTACTTC.

The chain has TRBV4-1 and TRBJ1-2, with 8 bases that match TRBD1. Germline trimming cut 4 bases from V and 1 base from J; bases unmatched to any gene: 5. This CDR3 comprises 15 residues. Germline loops: CDR1 MGHRA, CDR2 YSYEKL. CDR3 sequence reads: CASSPMDRDNYGYTF. CDR3 DNA sequence: TGCGCCAGCAGCCCGATGGACAGGGATAACTATGGCTACACCTTC.

This clone has just one count. V usage is TRBV9 and J usage is TRBJ2-7, with TRBD1 matching over 8 bases. From germline, CDR1 is SGDLS and CDR2 YYNGEE. V was pared by 0 bases and J by 5 bases, with 4 bases of the junction left unmatched. The CDR3 length is 14 residues. CDR3 coding DNA: TGTGCCAGCAGCGTAGAGGACAGGGACCACGAGCAGTACTTC. It codes for CASSVEDRDHEQYF.

The count of this clone is one. The V and J genes are TRBV5-4 and TRBJ2-5; D may be TRBD2 (7 bases). The CDR3 length is 14 residues. Per germline, CDR1 SGHNT and CDR2 YYREEE (reference sequence). Trimming took off 5 bases at V and 4 bases at J, with 15 bases between the two ends. The CDR3 coding sequence is TGTGCCAGCAGTGACCGAAGGGGGGGAGAGACCCAGTACTTC. Translated, it gives CASSDRRGGETQYF.

The rearrangement joins TRBV5-5 to TRBJ1-2, with D possibly matching TRBD1 (5 bases). This CDR3 is built from 13 residues. The germline V gene encodes CDR1 SGHKS and CDR2 YYEKEE (reference sequence). V was trimmed by 4 bases and J by 8 bases, leaving 15 bases between them. The CDR3, as DNA: TGTGCCAGCAGCCCGCGGGGGGAGCTAGGCTACACCTTC. It translates to CASSPRGELGYTF.

The V gene is TRBV12-3 or TRBV12-4, the J gene TRBJ1-6; no definite D call. The CDR3 covers 11 residues. V was trimmed by 3 bases and J by 14 bases, leaving 8 bases between them. This chain's CDR3 is CASSFGLALHF. CDR3 sequence (DNA): TGTGCCAGCAGTTTCGGACTCGCCCTCCACTTT.

The J gene is TRBJ1-2, the V gene TRBV6-5; maybe TRBD1 (5 bases). V shed 0 bases and J shed 3 bases, with 14 bases lying between them. CDR1 and CDR2 (germline): MNHEY, SVGAGI. This CDR3 comprises 16 residues. The DNA of the CDR3 is TGTGCCAGCAGTTACTCGAAAGGCAGGGCGGACTATGGCTACACCTTC. It yields the protein CASSYSKGRADYGYTF.

This clone has just one count. This chain connects TRBV10-3 to TRBJ1-2; 9 nucleotides agree with TRBD1. The germline V gene has CDR1 ENHRY and CDR2 SYGVKD. CDR3 size: 14 residues. Unmatched junction bases numbered 6, after V lost 6 bases and J lost 4 bases. The CDR3 nucleotides are TGTGCCATCAGACAGGGGGCGCGAGGCTATGGCTACACCTTC. Its translation: CAIRQGARGYGYTF.

V and J are TRBV2 and TRBJ2-7, with TRBD2 matching over 7 bases. Losses at the gene ends were 2 bases for V and 2 bases for J; bases not matched to a gene: 6. Germline V gives CDR1 SNHLY, CDR2 FYNNEI. There are 15 residues in the CDR3. CDR3 amino acids: CASSEQRGQTYEQYF. CDR3 bases: TGTGCCAGCAGTGAACAGCGGGGCCAAACCTACGAGCAGTACTTC.

The chain links TRBV11-2 to TRBJ1-3; D uncertain. The germline gives CDR1 SGHAT, CDR2 FQNNGV. This CDR3 region has 16 residues. The V end lost 0 bases, the J end lost 3 bases, and 12 bases lay between the germline ends. CDR3 amino acids: CASSLDLRLSGNTIYF. The DNA for the CDR3 is TGTGCCAGCAGCTTAGATCTACGACTTAGTGGAAACACCATATATTTT.

The V gene is TRBV9, the J gene TRBJ2-1, with 10 bases lining up with TRBD2. The CDR3 is 16 amino acids. Trimming cost V 3 bases and J 8 bases; bases outside gene matches: 11. Looked up from germline, CDR1 is SGDLS and CDR2 is YYNGEE. The CDR3 sequence: CASSGGGSSGGDEQFF. The CDR3 DNA sequence: TGTGCCAGCAGCGGAGGCGGGTCTAGCGGGGGTGATGAGCAGTTCTTC.

The table lists this clone with a count of one. The rearrangement joins TRBV30 to TRBJ2-7; the D is unclear. CDR3 size: 11 residues. Per the germline V gene, CDR1 is GTSNPN and CDR2 is SVGIG (reference sequence). Trimming removed 2 bases from V and 7 bases from J, with 9 bases in between. The CDR3 region has the DNA TGTGCCTGGAGTCCCGGGTTGGAGCAGTACTTC. Translation: CAWSPGLEQYF.

The J gene is TRBJ1-5, the V gene TRBV27; maybe TRBD1 (5 bases). The germline gives CDR1 MNHEY, CDR2 SMNVEV (reference sequence). V shed 5 bases and J shed 6 bases, with 17 bases lying between them. The CDR3 sequence is 15 residues long. As DNA, the CDR3 is TGTGCCAGCAGTCCTACCCCAGGGTCATCTCAGCCCCAGCATTTT. It encodes CASSPTPGSSQPQHF.

The V call is TRBV5-1, the J call TRBJ1-5; D is perhaps TRBD1 (5 bases). Germline CDR1 and CDR2: SGHRS and YFSETQ. V was shortened by 0 bases and J by 2 bases, with 6 bases between the two germline ends. The CDR3 runs 14 residues. The CDR3 bases are TGCGCCAGCAGCTTGGTAGGGGGCAATCAGCCCCAGCATTTT. Protein: CASSLVGGNQPQHF.

This clone was seen a single time. The chain is built from TRBV27 and TRBJ1-4; D is unresolved. Germline-derived CDR1 and CDR2 are MNHEY and SMNVEV (reference sequence). Trimming took off 8 bases at V and 10 bases at J, with 20 bases between the two ends. This CDR3 comprises 14 residues. CDR3 nucleotide sequence: TGTGCCAGCTCGTTAGGAGGAATCTTTGGAAAACTGTTTTTT. Amino acids: CASSLGGIFGKLFF. The full variable domain, completed using reference TRBV27 and TRBJ1-4, is EAQVTQNPRYLITVTGKKLTVTCSQNMNHEYMSWYRQDPGLGLRQIYYSMNVEVTDKGDVPEGYKVSRKEKRNFPLILESPSPNQTSLYFCASSLGGIFGKLFFGSGTQLSVL.

This chain connects TRBV19 to TRBJ1-5, with 7 positions matching TRBD1. V dropped 5 bases and J dropped 0; count of bases not matched to a gene: 10. In germline, CDR1 is LNHDA, CDR2 SQIVND (reference sequence). The CDR3 loop spans 17 amino acids. The CDR3: CASSAHRDSYSNQPQHF. For the CDR3, the DNA is TGTGCCAGTAGTGCCCATCGGGACAGCTATAGCAATCAGCCCCAGCATTTT.

This rearrangement joins TRBV6-5 to TRBJ1-1, with 7 bases aligning to TRBD1. Per the germline V gene, CDR1 is MNHEY and CDR2 is SVGAGI. V lost 5 bases, J lost 4 bases, and 1 base stayed unmatched. This CDR3 comprises 12 residues. The CDR3 spells CASSPGGTEAFF. The CDR3 DNA follows: TGTGCCAGCAGTCCAGGGGGCACTGAAGCTTTCTTT.

The chain employs TRBV6-5 and TRBJ2-7; tentatively, D is TRBD1 (5 bases). CDR1 MNHEY and CDR2 SVGAGI come from the germline V gene. The V end lost 6 bases, the J end lost 2 bases, and 11 bases lay between the germline ends. The CDR3 sequence is 13 residues long. The CDR3 here is CASRRDRAYEQYF. CDR3 nucleotide sequence: TGTGCCAGCAGACGTGACAGAGCCTACGAGCAGTACTTC.

This clone was seen only a few times. J is TRBJ1-1 and V is TRBV6-1; D is unresolved. V shed 2 bases and J shed 5 bases, with 12 bases lying between them. The CDR3 sequence is 14 residues long. The V gene's germline CDR1 is MNHNS and CDR2 SASEGT. CDR3 residues: CASSEFEKTTEAFF. The CDR3 DNA reads TGTGCCAGCAGTGAATTCGAGAAAACGACTGAAGCTTTCTTT.

The rearrangement uses TRBV7-2 and TRBJ1-5, with D perhaps TRBD1 (5 bases). The CDR3 runs 15 residues. The germline gives CDR1 SGHTA, CDR2 FQGNSA. The ends were cut back, 1 base at V and 4 bases at J, with 11 bases in the middle. The CDR3 region is CASSLEVGRNQPQHF. Written as DNA, the CDR3 is TGTGCCAGCAGCTTAGAGGTGGGGCGTAATCAGCCCCAGCATTTT. Combining the CDR3 with reference TRBV7-2 and TRBJ1-5 gives the whole variable domain GAGVSQSPSNKVTEKGKDVELRCDPISGHTALYWYRQSLGQGLEFLIYFQGNSAPDKSGLPSDRFSAERTGGSVSTLTIQRTQQEDSAVYLCASSLEVGRNQPQHFGDGTRLSIL.

This clone showed up just once. This rearrangement joins TRBV7-6 to TRBJ1-5, with TRBD1 matching over 7 bases. The V segment lost 2 bases and the J segment 4 bases; nucleotides outside the gene matches: 8. Germline-derived CDR1 and CDR2 are SGHVS and FNYEAQ. The CDR3 totals 16 residues. CDR3 amino acids: CASSLTHRGGNQPQHF. The CDR3 DNA sequence: TGTGCCAGCAGCTTAACCCACAGGGGCGGAAATCAGCCCCAGCATTTT.

V usage is TRBV27 and J usage is TRBJ2-5; D perhaps matches TRBD2 (6 bases). Germline CDR1 reads MNHEY; CDR2 reads SMNVEV (reference sequence). Deletions cut 6 bases from V and 1 base from J, with 15 bases between. This CDR3 comprises 15 residues. CDR3 DNA: TGTGCCAGCAGAGAGAGCGGGTTCCGCCAAGAGACCCAGTACTTC. Encoded protein: CASRESGFRQETQYF.

The chain links TRBV9 to TRBJ2-3; 15 positions agree with TRBD2. The CDR3 is made up of 18 amino acids. CDR1 and CDR2 (germline): SGDLS, YYNGEE. V dropped 4 bases and J dropped 0; count of bases not matched to a gene: 6. This CDR3 is CASSPGTSGGLSTDTQYF. The CDR3 region has the DNA TGTGCCAGCAGCCCTGGGACTAGCGGGGGGCTTAGCACAGATACGCAGTATTTT.

This sequence joins TRBV19 and TRBJ1-5; D unresolved. The CDR3 totals 14 residues. Trimming pared 8 bases from V and 3 bases from J, leaving 14 bases between. Germline lookup yields CDR1 LNHDA and CDR2 SQIVND (reference sequence). The CDR3 is CASRWALHNQPQHF. CDR3 DNA sequence: TGTGCCAGTCGTTGGGCCTTGCACAATCAGCCCCAGCATTTT.

The chain recombines TRBV3-1 (or the pseudogene TRBV3-2) with TRBJ2-5, with TRBD1 matching 9 bases. CDR1 is LGHDT, CDR2 YNNKEL, per germline (reference sequence). The junction had 8 bases not matched to a gene; V was cut back by 4 bases and J by 5 bases. This CDR3 is built from 15 residues. In nucleotides, the CDR3 is TGTGCCAGCAGCCTCATCGGGACAGGGACTGAGACCCAGTACTTC. It specifies CASSLIGTGTETQYF.